These 32 T cell receptor beta chains were all obtained from the same sample, sequenced in a study of PD-1 blockade in mismatch repair-deficient tumors. Method: immunoSEQ multiplex PCR; TCRdb's copy keeps in-frame clones and lacks some. Counted here are around 39,000 clones, approximately 80% occurring once; the ten biggest clones make up 0.9% to 1.2%. The sample consisted of PBMCs, taken roughly 40 weeks after starting pembrolizumab. Receptors were obtained from an adult with mismatch repair-deficient cancer.

In nucleotides, the CDR3 is TGCAGCGTTGGTGGCAGAGGGACTGAAGCTTTCTTT. The encoded protein is CSVGGRGTEAFF. The chain carries TRBV29-1 and TRBJ1-1, with D hard to call. With 4 bases removed from V and 5 bases from J, the gap between germline ends came to 11 bases. CDR1 is SQVTM, CDR2 ANQGSEA, per germline. This CDR3 spans 12 amino acids.

This sequence joins TRBV7-6 and TRBJ2-2; D remains unclear. V shed 2 bases and J shed 7 bases, with 8 bases lying between them. Germline-derived CDR1 and CDR2 are SGHVS and FNYEAQ. This CDR3 is built from 13 residues. The CDR3 region is CASSLIPRGELFF. The CDR3 DNA reads TGTGCCAGCAGCTTAATCCCCCGCGGGGAGCTGTTTTTT. Based on the CDR3 plus reference TRBV7-6 and TRBJ2-2, the full variable domain is GAGVSQSPRYKVTKRGQDVALRCDPISGHVSLYWYRQALGQGPEFLTYFNYEAQQDKSGLPNDRFSAERPEGSISTLTIQRTEQRDSAMYRCASSLIPRGELFFGEGSRLTVL.

J is TRBJ1-1 and V is TRBV5-1, with D possibly being TRBD1 (6 bases). This CDR3 has 17 amino acids. The ends were cut back, 0 bases at V and 4 bases at J, with 19 bases in the middle. Germline loops: CDR1 SGHRS, CDR2 YFSETQ. In DNA form, the CDR3 reads TGCGCCAGCAGCTTGGAGGGGACAAGCCCTGCGGGCACTGAAGCTTTCTTT. Amino acids: CASSLEGTSPAGTEAFF.

This clone occurred a few times. The chain recombines TRBV4-2 with TRBJ1-2; a possible D gene is TRBD1 (6 bases). V was cut by 0 bases and J by 3 bases, with 11 bases left in between. CDR1 LGHNA and CDR2 YNFKEQ come from the germline V gene. The CDR3 consists of 15 residues. The CDR3 protein is CASSQDSEGDYGYTF. CDR3 DNA sequence: TGTGCCAGCAGCCAAGATTCCGAGGGGGACTATGGCTACACCTTC.

The rearrangement uses TRBV6-5 and TRBJ2-3; D gene ambiguous. The CDR3 covers 16 residues. V was shortened by 2 bases and J by 0 bases, with 12 bases between the two germline ends. Germline V gene lookup returns CDR1 MNHEY and CDR2 SVGAGI. CDR3 in amino acids: CASSYGQYASTDTQYF. The CDR3 region has the DNA TGTGCCAGCAGTTACGGCCAGTACGCTAGCACAGATACGCAGTATTTT.

The chain uses TRBV6-6 and TRBJ1-2, with no clear D. Germline CDR1 is MNHNY and CDR2 is SVGAGI (reference sequence). Trimming pared 7 bases from V and 4 bases from J, leaving 10 bases between. This CDR3 has 12 amino acids. The CDR3 DNA reads as TGTGCCAGCACCTACAGTCTCTATGGCTACACCTTC. Amino acid sequence: CASTYSLYGYTF.

The chain links TRBV6-6 to TRBJ1-4; TRBD1 matches at 9 bases. Germline V gene lookup returns CDR1 MNHNY and CDR2 SVGAGI (reference sequence). CDR3 size: 16 residues. The ends lost 4 bases at V and 8 bases at J; junction bases unmatched: 11. CDR3 amino acids: CASSWTIQGAGEKLFF. In DNA form, the CDR3 reads TGTGCCAGCAGTTGGACCATACAGGGGGCAGGGGAAAAACTGTTTTTT.

This chain joins TRBV13 and TRBJ2-7, with TRBD1 matching 10 bases. Per the germline V gene, CDR1 is PRHDT and CDR2 is FYEKMQ (reference sequence). The CDR3 has 15 amino acids. J gave up 2 bases and V 4 bases, and 5 bases lay outside the gene matches. For the CDR3, the DNA is TGTGCCAGCAGCTCCACCGGGACAGGGGCCTACGAGCAGTACTTC. Translation: CASSSTGTGAYEQYF.

The chain employs TRBV30 and TRBJ1-2, with 9 bases fitting TRBD1. CDR1 is GTSNPN and CDR2 is SVGIG in the germline V gene (reference sequence). J lost 4 bases, V lost 4 bases, and 16 bases had no gene match. The CDR3 extends over 17 amino acids. The CDR3 DNA reads TGTGCCTGGACTATGGGACAGGGCACCCTCTTGACCTATGGCTACACCTTC. It specifies CAWTMGQGTLLTYGYTF.

The chain joins TRBV14 to TRBJ2-6; the match to TRBD1 covers 10 bases. The length of the CDR3 is 17 residues. With V trimmed by 4 bases and J by 0 bases, 3 bases remained unmatched. The germline V gene encodes CDR1 SGHDN and CDR2 FVKESK. CDR3 coding DNA: TGTGCCAGCAGCCCGGACAGGGGGTCCTCTGGGGCCAACGTCCTGACTTTC. It encodes CASSPDRGSSGANVLTF.

The chain carries TRBV6-4 and TRBJ2-7; D is possibly TRBD2 (5 bases). Trimming took 2 bases from V and 3 from J, leaving 8 bases between them. The CDR3 sequence is 13 residues long. CDR1 is MRHNA and CDR2 is SNTAGT in the germline V gene. The CDR3 is CASSDRAGYEQYF. In nucleotides, the CDR3 is TGTGCCAGCAGTGACAGGGCGGGCTACGAGCAGTACTTC.

V is TRBV27 and J is TRBJ2-1; 12 bases fit TRBD2. V trimming: 5 bases; J trimming: 14 bases; junction bases outside the gene matches: 10. CDR3 length: 14 amino acids. Germline lookup yields CDR1 MNHEY and CDR2 SMNVEV (reference sequence). The CDR3 sequence: CASSLLAGGRGKFF. The CDR3 DNA sequence: TGTGCCAGCAGTCTTCTAGCGGGAGGGCGGGGTAAGTTCTTC.

The chain recombines TRBV5-1 with TRBJ1-5; D not resolved. The CDR3 sequence is 15 residues long. CDR1 is SGHRS and CDR2 is YFSETQ in the germline V gene. The V gene lost 4 bases and the J gene lost 0 bases, with 11 bases spanning the gap. In DNA form, the CDR3 reads TGCGCCAGCAGCAGGGAGACATATAGCAATCAGCCCCAGCATTTT. Its translation: CASSRETYSNQPQHF.

This rearrangement joins TRBV28 to TRBJ2-7, with TRBD1 identical over 9 bases. With 6 bases clipped from V and 5 bases from J, the junction kept 11 bases outside the gene matches. Per the germline V gene, CDR1 is MDHEN and CDR2 is SYDVKM. The CDR3 loop spans 15 amino acids. The CDR3 loop reads CASRSGTGSIHEQYF. The CDR3 DNA sequence: TGTGCCAGCAGATCCGGGACAGGGAGTATCCACGAGCAGTACTTC.

This chain joins TRBV7-8 and TRBJ2-2; no definite D call. CDR1 and CDR2 (germline): SGHVS, FQNEAQ. V lost 0 bases to trimming and J lost 3 bases, with 5 bases between them. This CDR3 contains 14 residues. CDR3 in DNA: TGTGCCAGCAGCTTAGCTCTCCACACCGGGGAGCTGTTTTTT. Translation gives CASSLALHTGELFF.

V and J are TRBV6-6 and TRBJ2-7, with 8 nucleotides matching TRBD2. This CDR3 comprises 14 residues. The germline gives CDR1 MNHNY, CDR2 SVGAGI (reference sequence). V was pared by 6 bases and J by 4 bases, with 8 bases of the junction left unmatched. Here the CDR3 reads CASRPGLAGYEQYF. As DNA, the CDR3 is TGTGCCAGCAGACCTGGACTAGCTGGGTACGAGCAGTACTTC.

This clone was observed a handful of times. This chain joins TRBV4-1 and TRBJ2-7, with 7 bases that match TRBD1. Trimming removed 4 bases from V and 4 bases from J; junction bases left unmatched: 10. Per germline, CDR1 MGHRA and CDR2 YSYEKL. This CDR3 region has 15 residues. Written as DNA, the CDR3 is TGCGCCAGCAGCCTCTCGACAGGGATAGCGTACGAGCAGTACTTC. Translating gives CASSLSTGIAYEQYF.

The chain employs TRBV29-1 and TRBJ1-1; 7 positions agree with TRBD1. This CDR3 region has 13 residues. Per germline, CDR1 SQVTM and CDR2 ANQGSEA. The trim removed 7 bases at V and 3 bases at J, leaving 8 bases unmatched. As DNA, the CDR3 is TGCAGCGCCTACAGGGGTCTCGACACTGAAGCTTTCTTT. Its protein is CSAYRGLDTEAFF. The full variable domain, with the rest looked up from reference TRBV29-1 and TRBJ1-1, is SAVISQKPSRDICQRGTSLTIQCQVDSQVTMMFWYRQQPGQSLTLIATANQGSEATYESGFVIDKFPISRPNLTFSTLTVSNMSPEDSSIYLCSAYRGLDTEAFFGQGTRLTVV.

The chain joins TRBV6-5 to TRBJ2-3; the D gene is possibly TRBD1 (6 bases). V was pared by 6 bases and J by 0 bases, with 10 bases between. The CDR3 length is 14 residues. Germline V lookup: CDR1 MNHEY, CDR2 SVGAGI. The CDR3 here is CASRHQGSTDTQYF. The CDR3 coding sequence is TGTGCCAGCAGGCACCAGGGGAGCACAGATACGCAGTATTTT.

This rearrangement joins TRBV7-8 to TRBJ2-4, with 8 bases identical to TRBD1. The CDR3 is 19 amino acids. The V gene end was trimmed by 2 bases and the J gene end by 3 bases; junction bases not matched to a gene: 15. Germline CDR1 and CDR2: SGHVS and FQNEAQ. The CDR3 nucleotides are TGTGCCAGCAGCTTACAAGGACAGGGTACTCTGGGGGGCAAAAACATTCAGTACTTC. Residues: CASSLQGQGTLGGKNIQYF.

The V and J genes are TRBV9 and TRBJ1-6; D not resolved. The length of the CDR3 is 14 residues. The germline CDR1 and CDR2 sequences are SGDLS and YYNGEE. Trimming pared 5 bases from V and 8 bases from J, leaving 14 bases between. DNA for the CDR3: TGTGCCAGCAGTTTATCGTCTCGGGATTCACCCCTCCACTTT. Encoded protein: CASSLSSRDSPLHF.

The genes are TRBV4-1 and TRBJ2-7; TRBD2 matches at 13 bases. The CDR3 runs 16 residues. V dropped 4 bases and J dropped 3; count of bases not matched to a gene: 6. Germline lookup yields CDR1 MGHRA and CDR2 YSYEKL. The CDR3 region is CASSPWGLAGNYEQYF. CDR3 in DNA: TGCGCCAGCAGCCCCTGGGGACTAGCGGGAAACTACGAGCAGTACTTC.

This chain links TRBV5-1 with TRBJ2-5; D perhaps matches TRBD2 (6 bases). Trimming removed 0 bases at V and 2 bases at J, with 8 bases between. CDR3 length equals 14 residues. CDR1 is SGHRS, CDR2 YFSETQ, per germline. This chain's CDR3 is CASSLVGLQETQYF. CDR3 DNA: TGCGCCAGCAGCTTGGTTGGACTACAAGAGACCCAGTACTTC.

The J gene is TRBJ1-1, the V gene TRBV28; 8 nucleotides match TRBD1. The CDR3 has 15 amino acids. The V gene end was trimmed by 4 bases and the J gene end by 4 bases; junction bases not matched to a gene: 8. Germline CDR1 and CDR2: MDHEN and SYDVKM. In nucleotides, the CDR3 is TGTGCCAGCAGTTCGGCAGGGGGCGGAAGCACTGAAGCTTTCTTT. Its protein product is CASSSAGGGSTEAFF.

The chain has TRBV28 and TRBJ2-7; 8 bases agree with TRBD1. The germline V gene has CDR1 MDHEN and CDR2 SYDVKM. J lost 8 bases, V lost 6 bases, and 21 bases had no gene match. CDR3 length: 17 residues. The CDR3 reads CASRPGTGAYDRMQQYF. Written as DNA, the CDR3 is TGTGCCAGCAGGCCCGGGACAGGAGCGTATGATCGTATGCAGCAGTACTTC.

This chain uses TRBV29-1 with TRBJ2-3; 10 bases are a match to TRBD1. CDR3 length: 15 amino acids. The V segment lost 5 bases and the J segment 0 bases; nucleotides outside the gene matches: 5. Germline V CDR1 and CDR2: SQVTM, ANQGSEA. The chain's CDR3 is CSVRTGGLSTDTQYF. The CDR3 DNA follows: TGCAGCGTTCGGACAGGGGGTTTAAGCACAGATACGCAGTATTTT.

This chain uses TRBV5-1 with TRBJ1-4; unclear D gene. With 3 bases removed from V and 2 bases from J, the gap between germline ends came to 11 bases. The CDR3 spans 15 residues. Germline CDR1 is SGHRS and CDR2 is YFSETQ. CDR3 sequence reads: CASSSRGYTNEKLFF. The CDR3 DNA is TGCGCCAGCAGCTCGAGAGGGTACACTAATGAAAAACTGTTTTTT.

Concerning this clone itself: This specimen includes other DNA sequences encoding the same CDR3. The CDR3 spells CASSLGGPGNTIYF. The CDR3 coding sequence is TGTGCCAGCAGCTTAGGCGGGCCGGGAAACACCATATATTTT. The rearrangement uses TRBV11-2 and TRBJ1-3; D gene ambiguous. The CDR3 length is 14 residues. Germline V CDR1 and CDR2: SGHAT, FQNNGV. V gave up 1 base and J gave up 4 bases, with 8 bases separating them.

CDR3 residues: CASSGLIQETQYF. The CDR3, as DNA: TGTGCCAGCAGCGGACTGATACAAGAGACCCAGTACTTC. V and J are TRBV5-5 and TRBJ2-5, with D perhaps TRBD2 (5 bases). Per germline, CDR1 SGHKS and CDR2 YYEKEE (reference sequence). Trimming stripped 4 bases from V and 2 bases from J, with 9 bases between. The CDR3 contains 13 residues.

V usage is TRBV9 and J usage is TRBJ2-1; possibly TRBD2 for D (5 bases). This CDR3 is 17 amino acids long. Trimming left V 4 bases short and J 9 bases short, with 26 bases between. Germline CDR1 SGDLS, CDR2 YYNGEE. CDR3 residues: CASSPTPLIARRSEQFF. CDR3 nucleotides: TGTGCCAGCAGCCCCACACCCCTCATAGCGAGGCGAAGTGAGCAGTTCTTC.

The chain recombines TRBV29-1 with TRBJ2-5; D may be TRBD2 (6 bases). There are 13 residues in the CDR3. Germline CDR1 reads SQVTM; CDR2 reads ANQGSEA. Between the trimmed V and J ends, which lost 7 bases and 2 bases, there was a span of 14 bases. For the CDR3, the DNA is TGCAGCGCCGCCCGCGGGACTCAAGAGACCCAGTACTTC. This translates into CSAARGTQETQYF.

CDR3 in amino acids: CASRAGTGPGAFF. CDR3 bases: TGCGCCAGCAGGGCCGGGACAGGGCCGGGGGCTTTCTTT. This chain joins TRBV10-2 and TRBJ1-1, with 9 bases aligning to TRBD1. Trimming cost V 6 bases and J 11 bases; bases outside gene matches: 10. This CDR3 is built from 13 residues. The V gene's germline CDR1 is WSHSY and CDR2 SAAADI.